The source of this T cell receptor (beta chain) is a study of human T cells and chemical hapten exposure. TCRdb re-derived calls from the RACE reads in MiXCR, one entry per CDR3 protein. The sample yields around 300,000 distinct CDR3 sequences, over 5% seen once. Germline V gives CDR1 KGHDR, CDR2 SFDVKD. V was shortened by 2 bases and J by 6 bases, with 3 bases between the two germline ends. The CDR3 has 12 amino acids. Time point of the sample: pre-sensitization, week 0. The treatment denotes: therapeutic diphenylcyclopropenone sensitization with weekly scalp DPC. This clonotype occurred a few times. The input for sequencing was whole blood, taken in connection with sensitization to the hapten diphenylcyclopropenone (DPC). The sequence derives from a woman aged 18-30 years with alopecia areata. Some clones in this sample may be carry-over from other donors' samples. This chain links TRBV24-1 with TRBJ2-2; unclear D gene. The CDR3 nucleotides read TGTGCCACCAGTGATTCGTCCGGGGAGCTGTTTTTT. Its translation is CATSDSSGELFF.